Listed here are 29 T cell receptor beta chains from one sample, sequenced in a study. TCRdb ran MiXCR on the 5' RACE reads and lists one entry per CDR3 protein. In the table there are roughly 40,000 distinct CDR3 sequences, approximately 17% of which are singletons. Specimen: naive CD4+ T cells sorted from a lymph node. Described subset: naive CD4+ T cells, CD4+CD45RA+CD25-. These receptors came from a female donor with breast cancer.

In its sample, this clonotype was seen a few times. The chain has TRBV6-1 and TRBJ2-7; maybe TRBD2 (6 bases). CDR3 length equals 13 residues. Germline lookup yields CDR1 MNHNS and CDR2 SASEGT. V gave up 10 bases and J gave up 2 bases, with 15 bases separating them. In DNA, the CDR3 is TGTGCCACGAGGCGGGATTTAACCTACGAGCAGTACTTC. Its translation: CATRRDLTYEQYF.

This clonotype occurred a few times. This chain connects TRBV5-1 to TRBJ2-7; D is possibly TRBD1 (6 bases). There are 14 residues in the CDR3. Germline lookup yields CDR1 SGHRS and CDR2 YFSETQ. V was clipped by 2 bases and J by 3 bases, with 12 bases between them. Here the CDR3 DNA reads TGCGCCAGCAGCTTAGCCAGGGGAAACTACGAGCAGTACTTC. Residues: CASSLARGNYEQYF.

V and J are TRBV5-5 and TRBJ1-1, with D unclear. Germline lookup yields CDR1 SGHKS and CDR2 YYEKEE (reference sequence). The CDR3 extends over 13 amino acids. The V end was cut by 5 bases, the J end by 3 bases, with 11 bases between. This CDR3 is CASRQLGDTEAFF. The CDR3 nucleotides are TGTGCCAGCAGACAGTTAGGCGACACTGAAGCTTTCTTT. Combining the CDR3 with reference TRBV5-5 and TRBJ1-1 gives the whole variable domain DAGVTQSPTHLIKTRGQQVTLRCSPISGHKSVSWYQQVLGQGPQFIFQYYEKEERGRGNFPDRFSARQFPNYSSELNVNALLLGDSALYLCASRQLGDTEAFFGQGTRLTVV.

The sample holds many counts of this clonotype. This rearrangement joins TRBV7-2 to TRBJ1-1; no firm D call. V shed 5 bases and J shed 0 bases, with 10 bases lying between them. Looked up from germline, CDR1 is SGHTA and CDR2 is FQGNSA. The CDR3 sequence is 14 residues long. The CDR3 nucleotides are TGTGCCAGCAGCCTGTTGACCATGAACACTGAAGCTTTCTTT. Amino acids: CASSLLTMNTEAFF.

This clonotype has a handful of counts. The rearrangement joins TRBV5-6 to TRBJ1-1; a weak D match, TRBD1 (6 bases). Germline values: CDR1 SGHDT, CDR2 YYEEEE. V lost 0 bases to trimming and J lost 8 bases, with 14 bases between them. CDR3 length equals 14 residues. The CDR3 spells CASSLGGRGVEAFF. The CDR3 bases are TGTGCCAGCAGCTTGGGCGGCAGGGGTGTAGAAGCTTTCTTT.

Notes on this clonotype: Just one base apart from a much larger clone, this may be a read error. The genes are TRBV7-2 and TRBJ2-2; D possibly uses TRBD1 or TRBD2 (5 bases each). CDR1 is SGHTA, CDR2 FQGNSA, per germline. The CDR3 is 16 amino acids. CDR3 in amino acids: CASSSFRGVNTGELLF. The CDR3 DNA reads as TGTGCCAGCAGCTCCTTCCGAGGGGTAAACACCGGGGAGCTGTTGTTT.

This clonotype was seen many times. This chain uses TRBV7-2 with TRBJ2-1, with D perhaps matching TRBD2 (5 bases). V lost 10 bases and J lost 5, with 15 bases in between. The CDR3 covers 13 residues. Germline V gene lookup returns CDR1 SGHTA and CDR2 FQGNSA. Here the CDR3 reads CAKGDYLHNEQFF. In DNA form, the CDR3 reads TGTGCCAAGGGAGACTACCTCCACAATGAGCAGTTCTTC. Drawing the rest from reference TRBV7-2 and TRBJ2-1, the complete variable domain is GAGVSQSPSNKVTEKGKDVELRCDPISGHTALYWYRQSLGQGLEFLIYFQGNSAPDKSGLPSDRFSAERTGGSVSTLTIQRTQQEDSAVYLCAKGDYLHNEQFFGPGTRLTVL.

This clonotype was picked up many times. The genes are TRBV5-1 and TRBJ2-7; tentative D call: TRBD2 (5 bases). Germline V CDR1 and CDR2: SGHRS, YFSETQ. V was pared by 3 bases and J by 0 bases, with 13 bases between. The CDR3 length is 15 residues. The CDR3 region is CASSSSGLRSYEQYF. The CDR3 DNA reads as TGCGCCAGCAGCTCCTCCGGACTGCGCTCCTACGAGCAGTACTTC.

V gene TRBV7-3 combines with J gene TRBJ2-1, with a weak D call TRBD1 (6 bases). The germline V and J ends were trimmed by 5 bases and 2 bases, with 13 bases remaining between them. Germline lookup yields CDR1 SGHTA and CDR2 FQGTGA. CDR3 size: 15 residues. The CDR3 reads CASSALQGTYNEQFF. Here the CDR3 DNA reads TGTGCCAGCAGCGCTTTACAGGGTACCTACAATGAGCAGTTCTTC.

J is TRBJ1-2 and V is TRBV2, with D tentatively TRBD1 (6 bases). This CDR3 is built from 14 residues. Trimming pared 3 bases from V and 4 bases from J, leaving 12 bases between. CDR1 and CDR2 (germline): SNHLY, FYNNEI. CDR3 amino acids: CASSDRRGTYGYTF. The CDR3 coding sequence is TGTGCCAGCAGTGACAGAAGGGGGACCTATGGCTACACCTTC.

The chain links TRBV6-1 to TRBJ2-1; 12 bases match TRBD2. Germline CDR1 is MNHNS and CDR2 is SASEGT. With V trimmed by 4 bases and J by 1 base, 8 bases remained unmatched. The length of the CDR3 is 18 residues. CDR3 in DNA: TGTGCCAGCAGTGTATTACTAGCGGGAGGTAAATCCTACAATGAGCAGTTCTTC. It encodes CASSVLLAGGKSYNEQFF.

The rearrangement joins TRBV6-2 or TRBV6-3 to TRBJ2-7, with D possibly being TRBD1 or TRBD2 (9 bases each). This CDR3 has 15 amino acids. Per the germline V gene, CDR1 is MNHEY and CDR2 is SVGEGT. V lost 5 bases, J lost 0 bases, and 14 bases lay in between. The CDR3 spells CASSLAGQGSYEQYF. CDR3 in DNA: TGTGCCAGCAGTCTAGCGGGACAGGGCTCCTACGAGCAGTACTTC.

V and J are TRBV29-1 and TRBJ1-1; a weak D match, TRBD1 (5 bases). The CDR3 extends over 14 amino acids. From germline, CDR1 is SQVTM and CDR2 ANQGSEA. Trimming removed 8 bases from V and 1 base from J, with 17 bases in between. CDR3 DNA sequence: TGCAGCTCCTCCCCCGGGGCTTGGAACACTGAAGCTTTCTTT. Translating gives CSSSPGAWNTEAFF.

This clonotype showed up many times. The chain uses TRBV5-1 and TRBJ1-2; weak D call: TRBD1 (6 bases). The germline gives CDR1 SGHRS, CDR2 YFSETQ. There are 15 residues in the CDR3. Trimming took 4 bases from V and 4 from J, leaving 17 bases between them. The CDR3 loop is CASSPSGGASYGYTF. The CDR3 DNA reads TGCGCCAGCAGCCCCTCCGGGGGCGCTTCCTATGGCTACACCTTC.

This clonotype appeared many times. This chain connects TRBV20-1 to TRBJ2-3; 7 bases map to TRBD2. Germline CDR1 is DFQATT and CDR2 is SNEGSKA (reference sequence). This CDR3 is 16 amino acids long. V trimming: 3 bases; J trimming: 2 bases; junction bases outside the gene matches: 11. In DNA form, the CDR3 reads TGCAGTGCTAGCGCTATGGCTAGCGGACACACAGATACGCAGTATTTT. Amino acids: CSASAMASGHTDTQYF.

The table lists this clonotype with a few counts. The V call is TRBV7-3, the J call TRBJ2-1; D call uncertain. V lost 0 bases and J lost 7, with 10 bases in between. Germline CDR1 is SGHTA and CDR2 is FQGTGA. CDR3 length: 14 amino acids. The CDR3 coding sequence is TGTGCCAGCAGCTTAACGGTACAGTCAAATGAGCAGTTCTTC. It is translated as CASSLTVQSNEQFF. Full variable domain (remainder filled in from reference TRBV7-3 and TRBJ2-1): GAGVSQTPSNKVTEKGKYVELRCDPISGHTALYWYRQSLGQGPEFLIYFQGTGAADDSGLPNDRFFAVRPEGSVSTLKIQRTERGDSAVYLCASSLTVQSNEQFFGPGTRLTVL.

This clonotype was seen repeatedly, ten times or more. The rearrangement joins TRBV6-1 to TRBJ2-6, with 7 nucleotides matching TRBD1. The germline CDR1 and CDR2 sequences are MNHNS and SASEGT. V was clipped by 5 bases and J by 2 bases; unmatched bases: 0. The CDR3 loop spans 14 amino acids. The CDR3 region has the DNA TGTGCCAGCAGTACAGGGGCTGGGGCCAACGTCCTGACTTTC. Its protein is CASSTGAGANVLTF.

This clonotype occurred many times. V gene TRBV7-9 combines with J gene TRBJ2-3, with D perhaps TRBD2 (5 bases). Per the germline V gene, CDR1 is SEHNR and CDR2 is FQNEAQ (reference sequence). Trimming removed 0 bases at V and 8 bases at J, with 12 bases between. The CDR3 loop spans 14 amino acids. The CDR3 loop reads CASSLASARGTQYF. CDR3 bases: TGTGCCAGCAGCTTAGCGTCTGCCCGGGGTACGCAGTATTTT.

The genes are TRBV27 and TRBJ2-1, with a possible D match to TRBD2 (6 bases). V lost 5 bases to trimming and J lost 10 bases, with 15 bases between them. This CDR3 is built from 13 residues. The germline V gene has CDR1 MNHEY and CDR2 SMNVEV (reference sequence). In DNA form, the CDR3 reads TGTGCCAGCAGTCTGCGGGACGGGCGCGAGCAGTTCTTC. This gives the protein CASSLRDGREQFF.

This clonotype was recorded at least ten times. The chain recombines TRBV5-1 with TRBJ1-2; D is uncertain. This CDR3 comprises 14 residues. V shed 2 bases and J shed 7 bases, with 15 bases lying between them. Germline CDR1 is SGHRS and CDR2 is YFSETQ. CDR3 protein: CASSFGPPDTGYTF. CDR3 nucleotides: TGCGCCAGCAGCTTTGGTCCCCCCGACACTGGCTACACCTTC.

This clonotype was observed at least ten times. As DNA, the CDR3 is TGTGCCAGCAATGCCCGGGTGAGGGGCAACACTGAAGCTTTCTTT. It encodes CASNARVRGNTEAFF. The chain joins TRBV12-3 or TRBV12-4 to TRBJ1-1; the D gene is possibly TRBD1 (5 bases). Trimming removed 7 bases at V and 2 bases at J, with 17 bases between. The CDR3 extends over 15 amino acids.

This clonotype was seen ten or more times. This rearrangement joins TRBV3-1 to TRBJ2-7, with D perhaps matching TRBD2 (5 bases). V gave up 8 bases and J gave up 0 bases, with 8 bases separating them. The CDR3 spans 12 residues. Germline CDR1 reads LGHDT; CDR2 reads YNNKEL (reference sequence). The CDR3 sequence is CASGRDSYEQYF. For the CDR3, the DNA is TGTGCCAGCGGTCGGGACTCCTACGAGCAGTACTTC.

J is TRBJ1-1 and V is TRBV5-1; 7 bases are a match to TRBD1. The CDR3 contains 12 residues. The trim removed 3 bases at V and 7 bases at J, leaving 3 bases unmatched. CDR1 is SGHRS, CDR2 YFSETQ, per germline. In DNA form, the CDR3 reads TGCGCCAGCAGCTGGACAGGCTATGAAGCTTTCTTT. Amino acids: CASSWTGYEAFF. Supplemented by reference TRBV5-1 and TRBJ1-1, the full variable domain reads KAGVTQTPRYLIKTRGQQVTLSCSPISGHRSVSWYQQTPGQGLQFLFEYFSETQRNKGNFPGRFSGRQFSNSRSEMNVSTLELGDSALYLCASSWTGYEAFFGQGTRLTVV.

This clonotype was seen a handful of times. The chain employs TRBV20-1 and TRBJ2-7; the D gene could be TRBD1 or TRBD2 (7 bases each). The germline V and J ends were trimmed by 1 base and 4 bases, with 17 bases remaining between them. The CDR3 is 15 residues long. In germline, CDR1 is DFQATT, CDR2 SNEGSKA (reference sequence). CDR3: CSARVPGRGGYEQYF. The DNA for the CDR3 is TGCAGTGCTAGAGTACCCGGCAGGGGGGGTTACGAGCAGTACTTC.

This clonotype is medium-sized within its sample. This chain connects TRBV5-1 to TRBJ1-1; D is perhaps TRBD1 (5 bases). Trimming pared 0 bases from V and 5 bases from J, leaving 11 bases between. This CDR3 region has 14 residues. CDR1 and CDR2 (germline): SGHRS, YFSETQ. Here the CDR3 DNA reads TGCGCCAGCAGCTTGGAGGACGGGGGAACTGAAGCTTTCTTT. The encoded protein is CASSLEDGGTEAFF.

This clonotype was found once. A much larger clone differs by one base, so this may be a read error. The chain has TRBV5-1 and TRBJ1-6; D ambiguous. Deletions cut 7 bases from V and 7 bases from J, with 9 bases between. CDR1 SGHRS and CDR2 YFSETQ come from the germline V gene. The CDR3 has 12 amino acids. CDR3 in amino acids: CASFTLNSPLHF. The CDR3 coding sequence is TGCGCCAGCTTTACGCTGAATTCACCCCTCCACTTT. Combining the CDR3 with reference TRBV5-1 and TRBJ1-6 gives the whole variable domain KAGVTQTPRYLIKTRGQQVTLSCSPISGHRSVSWYQQTPGQGLQFLFEYFSETQRNKGNFPGRFSGRQFSNSRSEMNVSTLELGDSALYLCASFTLNSPLHFGNGTRLTVT.

In its sample, this clonotype was seen a few times. The V call is TRBV25-1, the J call TRBJ2-3, with a weak D call TRBD1 (7 bases). V lost 5 bases, J lost 2 bases, and 17 bases lay in between. The CDR3 extends over 16 amino acids. Germline V gives CDR1 MGHDK, CDR2 SYGVNS. CDR3 sequence: CASSQMSGGFTDTQYF. The DNA of the CDR3 is TGTGCCAGCAGTCAGATGTCAGGGGGGTTCACAGATACGCAGTATTTT.

There are a few counts of this clonotype. The V gene is TRBV24-1, the J gene TRBJ1-2; the match to TRBD1 covers 9 bases. Losses at the gene ends were 2 bases for V and 2 bases for J; bases not matched to a gene: 5. The germline V gene has CDR1 KGHDR and CDR2 SFDVKD. The CDR3 length is 16 residues. As DNA, the CDR3 is TGTGCCACCAGTGATTATACAGGGGGCGCGAACTATGGCTACACCTTC. Its translation is CATSDYTGGANYGYTF.

J is TRBJ1-1 and V is TRBV6-5; no definite D call. Germline values: CDR1 MNHEY, CDR2 SVGAGI. V was cut by 2 bases and J by 5 bases, with 21 bases left in between. CDR3 length: 17 residues. This chain's CDR3 is CASSYGGVRAYGTEAFF. The CDR3 coding sequence is TGTGCCAGCAGTTACGGCGGCGTCCGGGCTTATGGGACTGAAGCTTTCTTT.